Shown below are 29 T cell receptor beta chains from a single sample sequenced in a study of OX40 agonist ivuxolimab in advanced cancers. The assay was immunoSEQ multiplex PCR, and TCRdb's table has in-frame clones only and misses some. The table lists 30,000 to 40,000 clones, around 83% of them singletons. The material sequenced was CD4+ or CD8+ T cells sorted from blood, taken in a trial of the OX40 agonist ivuxolimab. Source of these receptors: an adult with an advanced solid tumor such as melanoma, head and neck, liver or kidney cancer.

V usage is TRBV5-1 and J usage is TRBJ2-1; 14 bases agree with TRBD2. The CDR3 contains 15 residues. J lost 10 bases, V lost 3 bases, and 6 bases had no gene match. Looked up from germline, CDR1 is SGHRS and CDR2 is YFSETQ. Written as DNA, the CDR3 is TGCGCCAGCAGCTCCGGGACTAGCGGGAGCCGGGAGCAGTTCTTC. Translated: CASSSGTSGSREQFF.

The chain carries TRBV6-1 and TRBJ2-3, with TRBD1 identical over 9 bases. Germline V CDR1 and CDR2: MNHNS, SASEGT. The V gene end was trimmed by 3 bases and the J gene end by 3 bases; junction bases not matched to a gene: 4. CDR3 size: 15 residues. The DNA for the CDR3 is TGTGCCAGCAGTGATCAGACAGGGGGAACAGATACGCAGTATTTT. Its protein product is CASSDQTGGTDTQYF.

The genes are TRBV2 and TRBJ1-4; tentatively, D is TRBD1 (6 bases). The CDR3 is 13 amino acids. CDR1 SNHLY and CDR2 FYNNEI come from the germline V gene. V was clipped by 3 bases and J by 8 bases, with 10 bases between them. The CDR3: CASSDRGGEKLFF. The CDR3 DNA sequence: TGTGCCAGCAGTGACAGGGGAGGGGAAAAACTGTTTTTT.

This chain connects TRBV7-9 to TRBJ1-4; D is unresolved. Germline V gene sequence: CDR1 SEHNR, CDR2 FQNEAQ (reference sequence). Trimming shortened V by 0 bases and J by 4 bases, and 15 bases separated the two germline ends. The CDR3 runs 17 residues. CDR3 in amino acids: CASSLALGQGSNEKLFF. The DNA for the CDR3 is TGTGCCAGCAGCTTAGCGCTGGGCCAAGGCAGTAATGAAAAACTGTTTTTT.

The chain joins TRBV6-5 to TRBJ2-3, with 8 bases that match TRBD2. This CDR3 is 13 amino acids long. The V and J ends lost 6 bases and 6 bases, in that order; junction bases with no gene match: 5. The germline gives CDR1 MNHEY, CDR2 SVGAGI. The DNA for the CDR3 is TGTGCCAGCAGGACGGGAGGGCAGGATACGCAGTATTTT. This encodes CASRTGGQDTQYF.

Only a few counts were recorded for this clone. This sequence joins TRBV4-2 and TRBJ2-7; D perhaps matches TRBD1 (5 bases). This CDR3 is 13 amino acids long. V was cut by 1 base and J by 2 bases, with 6 bases left in between. Germline V gene data show CDR1 as LGHNA and CDR2 as YNFKEQ. Here the CDR3 reads CASSQVGAYEQYF. The CDR3 nucleotides are TGTGCCAGCAGCCAAGTAGGGGCCTACGAGCAGTACTTC.

The V and J genes are TRBV4-1 and TRBJ2-1; 8 bases align to TRBD2. There are 16 residues in the CDR3. Germline CDR1 is MGHRA and CDR2 is YSYEKL. V dropped 0 bases and J dropped 10; count of bases not matched to a gene: 11. The CDR3 protein is CASSQEAGLAQGEQFF. For the CDR3, the DNA is TGCGCCAGCAGCCAAGAGGCCGGACTAGCCCAGGGCGAGCAGTTCTTC.

The chain uses TRBV9 and TRBJ2-3, with D possibly TRBD1 on 6 matching bases. The CDR3 spans 14 residues. CDR1 and CDR2 (germline): SGDLS, YYNGEE. Trimming removed 4 bases from V and 6 bases from J, with 15 bases in between. CDR3 in amino acids: CASSPRQERDTQYF. The CDR3, as DNA: TGTGCCAGCAGCCCCCGACAGGAGAGGGATACGCAGTATTTT.

There are a few counts of this clone. The rearrangement links TRBV19 to TRBJ1-5; TRBD1 is a possible D gene (5 bases). CDR1 and CDR2 (germline): LNHDA, SQIVND (reference sequence). Between the trimmed V and J ends, which lost 6 bases and 7 bases, there was a span of 13 bases. CDR3 length: 13 residues. The CDR3 region has the DNA TGTGCCAGTAGCCCAGGATGGGGGCAGCCCCAGCATTTT. Translated, it gives CASSPGWGQPQHF.

V is TRBV11-2 and J is TRBJ1-3, with D possibly TRBD1 on 5 matching bases. Between the trimmed V and J ends, which lost 6 bases and 1 base, there was a span of 13 bases. The CDR3 consists of 15 residues. CDR1 and CDR2 from the germline V gene are SGHAT and FQNNGV. Written as DNA, the CDR3 is TGTGCCAGCAGTTCGCAAAGGGGTTCTGGAAACACCATATATTTT. Its translation: CASSSQRGSGNTIYF.

The V call is TRBV6-6, the J call TRBJ1-2; 8 bases map to TRBD1. This CDR3 is 16 amino acids long. J was trimmed by 8 bases and V by 7 bases; bases with no gene match: 18. Germline V lookup: CDR1 MNHNY, CDR2 SVGAGI (reference sequence). Here the CDR3 DNA reads TGTGCCAGCACCTACCCCCTGGACAGGGCGGCGGGCGGCTACACCTTC. Translation: CASTYPLDRAAGGYTF.

This clone has a handful of counts. The chain combines TRBV19 with TRBJ2-5, with unresolved D. Germline-derived CDR1 and CDR2 are LNHDA and SQIVND (reference sequence). V dropped 7 bases and J dropped 4 bases, with 13 bases sitting between them. The CDR3 length is 13 residues. CDR3 nucleotide sequence: TGTGCCAGTAATCTTAGGGCAGGAGAGACCCAGTACTTC. Encoded protein: CASNLRAGETQYF. The full variable domain, its missing parts supplied by reference TRBV19 and TRBJ2-5, is DGGITQSPKYLFRKEGQNVTLSCEQNLNHDAMYWYRQDPGQGLRLIYYSQIVNDFQKGDIAEGYSVSREKKESFPLTVTSAQKNPTAFYLCASNLRAGETQYFGPGTRLLVL.

The chain joins TRBV28 to TRBJ2-7; D ambiguous. The CDR3 is 12 amino acids. V lost 5 bases, J lost 8 bases, and 13 bases lay in between. CDR1 and CDR2 from the germline V gene are MDHEN and SYDVKM. The CDR3 coding sequence is TGTGCCAGCAGTCCGCCGGCTTTGAAGCAGTACTTC. The encoded protein is CASSPPALKQYF.

This chain links TRBV9 with TRBJ1-2; possible D gene TRBD1, 5 bases. Trimming took off 0 bases at V and 5 bases at J, with 14 bases between the two ends. The CDR3 has 15 amino acids. Germline V lookup: CDR1 SGDLS, CDR2 YYNGEE. The CDR3 sequence is CASSVVPGQFYGYTF. The CDR3 DNA reads as TGTGCCAGCAGCGTAGTTCCAGGGCAGTTTTATGGCTACACCTTC.

The chain is built from TRBV29-1 and TRBJ2-3, with TRBD2 matching 8 bases. This CDR3 spans 13 amino acids. Germline V gives CDR1 SQVTM, CDR2 ANQGSEA. Trimming took 7 bases from V and 2 from J; bases not matched to a gene: 5. The CDR3 coding sequence is TGCAGCGCCGGACTAGCCTTCACAGATACGCAGTATTTT. This sequence encodes CSAGLAFTDTQYF.

V gene TRBV6-4 combines with J gene TRBJ1-2; 8 bases align to TRBD1. The CDR3 has 17 amino acids. Germline trimming cut 0 bases from V and 5 bases from J; bases unmatched to any gene: 11. The germline gives CDR1 MRHNA, CDR2 SNTAGT. CDR3 in amino acids: CASSDSSFQGQGYGYTF. CDR3 nucleotides: TGTGCCAGCAGTGACTCGTCATTCCAAGGACAGGGTTATGGCTACACCTTC.

This rearrangement joins TRBV27 to TRBJ1-6; D is unresolved. V gave up 2 bases and J gave up 5 bases, with 13 bases separating them. Germline values: CDR1 MNHEY, CDR2 SMNVEV (reference sequence). This CDR3 is built from 16 residues. DNA of the CDR3: TGTGCCAGCAGTTTAGGAGACGGTTGGGATAATTCACCCCTCCACTTT. Residues: CASSLGDGWDNSPLHF.

The rearrangement links TRBV6-5 to TRBJ2-1; D unresolved. This CDR3 comprises 16 residues. Germline assignment: CDR1 MNHEY and CDR2 SVGAGI. The V gene lost 1 base and the J gene lost 6 bases, with 16 bases spanning the gap. CDR3 nucleotide sequence: TGTGCCAGCAGTTACTATCAAGCGAAGACGGTCAATGAGCAGTTCTTC. It translates to CASSYYQAKTVNEQFF.

The V call is TRBV2, the J call TRBJ2-5; 10 bases fit TRBD2. Per germline, CDR1 SNHLY and CDR2 FYNNEI. V trimming: 3 bases; J trimming: 3 bases; junction bases outside the gene matches: 10. This CDR3 contains 17 residues. The CDR3 spells CASSDVAVGLAEETQYF. The CDR3 nucleotides read TGTGCCAGCAGTGATGTTGCCGTAGGACTAGCGGAAGAGACCCAGTACTTC.

This clone was observed once. This rearrangement joins TRBV5-4 to TRBJ2-1; 7 bases fit TRBD1. Germline V gene data show CDR1 as SGHNT and CDR2 as YYREEE (reference sequence). The CDR3 length is 16 residues. With 2 bases clipped from V and 4 bases from J, the junction kept 9 bases outside the gene matches. In nucleotides, the CDR3 is TGTGCCAGCAGCTTAGGGGGACAGTATAGTTACAATGAGCAGTTCTTC. Translated, it gives CASSLGGQYSYNEQFF.

The chain links TRBV5-1 to TRBJ2-1; 9 bases line up with TRBD1. The CDR3 covers 16 residues. Germline V gives CDR1 SGHRS, CDR2 YFSETQ. Trimming removed 4 bases from V and 5 bases from J; junction bases left unmatched: 10. The CDR3 protein is CASSIAPGQGNNEQFF. In DNA, the CDR3 is TGCGCCAGCAGCATCGCCCCGGGACAGGGCAACAATGAGCAGTTCTTC.

The chain carries TRBV4-1 and TRBJ1-1, with D uncertain. Looked up from germline, CDR1 is MGHRA and CDR2 is YSYEKL. The ends were cut back, 1 base at V and 0 bases at J, with 9 bases in the middle. This CDR3 comprises 15 residues. CDR3 region: CASSQAGLMNTEAFF. The CDR3 nucleotides are TGCGCCAGCAGCCAAGCGGGCCTGATGAACACTGAAGCTTTCTTT.

The J gene is TRBJ2-5, the V gene TRBV29-1; D gene uncertain. Germline CDR1 is SQVTM and CDR2 is ANQGSEA. V lost 6 bases and J 4 bases, leaving 9 bases between the germline ends. CDR3 length: 11 amino acids. The CDR3 is CSVAPTETQYF. The CDR3 DNA is TGCAGCGTCGCCCCCACAGAGACCCAGTACTTC.

V is TRBV5-3 and J is TRBJ1-6, with D perhaps matching TRBD1 (6 bases). TRBV5-3 has ORF status, its function being uncertain. Trimming removed 5 bases from V and 0 bases from J, with 15 bases in between. The CDR3 contains 17 residues. The CDR3 region is CARSRAGASSYNSPLHF. In DNA form, the CDR3 reads TGTGCCAGAAGTCGCGCAGGGGCCAGCTCCTATAATTCACCCCTCCACTTT.

The V gene is TRBV2, the J gene TRBJ2-1, with 10 bases matching TRBD2. The V gene end was trimmed by 6 bases and the J gene end by 3 bases; junction bases not matched to a gene: 5. Per the germline V gene, CDR1 is SNHLY and CDR2 is FYNNEI. This CDR3 has 15 amino acids. This CDR3 reads CASRHTSGNYNEQFF. CDR3 sequence (DNA): TGTGCCAGCAGGCACACTAGCGGGAACTACAATGAGCAGTTCTTC.

The chain has TRBV6-5 and TRBJ2-1, with TRBD1 identical over 7 bases. The germline V gene has CDR1 MNHEY and CDR2 SVGAGI. CDR3 size: 14 residues. V lost 5 bases and J lost 6; bases outside the gene matches: 7. The CDR3 loop is CASSLPGQSNEQFF. For the CDR3, the DNA is TGTGCCAGCAGTCTCCCGGGACAGTCCAATGAGCAGTTCTTC.

This clone came up a few times. The CDR3: CASSYAASEAFF. DNA of the CDR3: TGTGCCAGCAGTTACGCGGCGTCTGAAGCTTTCTTT. The chain joins TRBV6-6 to TRBJ1-1; D not certain. Deletions cut 2 bases from V and 6 bases from J, with 7 bases between. CDR1 and CDR2 (germline): MNHNY, SVGAGI (reference sequence). The CDR3 totals 12 residues.

The J gene is TRBJ2-5, the V gene TRBV15; 9 bases align to TRBD1. V lost 4 bases, J lost 4 bases, and 7 bases stayed unmatched. Germline V CDR1 and CDR2: LNHNV, YYDKDF (reference sequence). The CDR3 spans 15 residues. The CDR3 is CATSTYRGLRETQYF. For the CDR3, the DNA is TGTGCCACCAGCACATACAGGGGGCTGCGAGAGACCCAGTACTTC.

This chain links TRBV30 with TRBJ1-5; the match to TRBD1 covers 7 bases. Germline V gives CDR1 GTSNPN, CDR2 SVGIG (reference sequence). The junction had 5 bases not matched to a gene; V was cut back by 0 bases and J by 3 bases. This CDR3 region has 15 residues. The CDR3 loop reads CAWSVTGFVNQPQHF. For the CDR3, the DNA is TGTGCCTGGAGTGTGACAGGGTTCGTCAATCAGCCCCAGCATTTT.